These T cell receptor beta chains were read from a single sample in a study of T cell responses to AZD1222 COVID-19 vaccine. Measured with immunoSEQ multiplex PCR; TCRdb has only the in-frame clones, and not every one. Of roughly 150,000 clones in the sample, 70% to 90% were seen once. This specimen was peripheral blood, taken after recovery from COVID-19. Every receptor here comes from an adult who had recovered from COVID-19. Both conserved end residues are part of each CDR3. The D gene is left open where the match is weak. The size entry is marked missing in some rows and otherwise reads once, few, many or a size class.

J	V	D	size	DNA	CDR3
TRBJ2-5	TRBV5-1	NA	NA	TGCGCCAGCAGCTTGCATCGGGAGACCCAGTACTTC	CASSLHRETQYF
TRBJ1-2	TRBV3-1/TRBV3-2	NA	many	TGTGCCAGCAGCCAAGAGGGAGTCGCGGGGGGCTACACCTTC	CASSQEGVAGGYTF
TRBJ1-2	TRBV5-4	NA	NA	TGTGCCAGCAGCTTGGGAGGGACGGAAAACTATGGCTACACCTTC	CASSLGGTENYGYTF
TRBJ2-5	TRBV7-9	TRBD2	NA	TGTGCCAGCAGCTTAACAGCGGGGGGGCTGAAGACCCAGTACTTC	CASSLTAGGLKTQYF
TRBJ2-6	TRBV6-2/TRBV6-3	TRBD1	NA	TGTGCCAGCAGTTTCCACAGGGGGGATTTCGGTACTGGGGCCAACGTCCTGACTTTC	CASSFHRGDFGTGANVLTF
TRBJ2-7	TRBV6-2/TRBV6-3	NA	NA	TGTGCCAGCAGCCCCCTTGGCCTCTCCTACGAGCAGTACTTC	CASSPLGLSYEQYF
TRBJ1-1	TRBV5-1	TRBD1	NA	TGCGCCAGCAGCTTCGGGACAGGTAGGACTGAAGCTTTCTTT	CASSFGTGRTEAFF
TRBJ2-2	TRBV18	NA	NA	TGTGCCAGCTCAGGCCCCGGGACAACGAACACCGGGGAGCTGTTTTTT	CASSGPGTTNTGELFF
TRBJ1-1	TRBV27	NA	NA	TGTGCCAGCAGTTTATCTGGAACTATGAACACTGAAGCTTTCTTT	CASSLSGTMNTEAFF
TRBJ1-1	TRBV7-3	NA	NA	TGTGCCAGCAGTTTACAGGGGAACACTGAAGCTTTCTTT	CASSLQGNTEAFF
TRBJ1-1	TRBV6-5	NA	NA	TGTGCCAGCACGAGACTTCAAAGGGTGAACACTGAAGCTTTCTTT	CASTRLQRVNTEAFF
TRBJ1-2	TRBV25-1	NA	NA	TGTGCCAGCAGCACGGGAGCTAACTATGGCTACACCTTC	CASSTGANYGYTF
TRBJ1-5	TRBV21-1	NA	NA	TGTGCCAGCAGCAAAGCCCAGGACACCCGTTATAGCAATCAGCCCCAGCATTTT	CASSKAQDTRYSNQPQHF
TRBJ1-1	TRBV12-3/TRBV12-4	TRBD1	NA	TGTGCCAGCAGTTTGGTGGGACAGCAAGAAGCTTTCTTT	CASSLVGQQEAFF
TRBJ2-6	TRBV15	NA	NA	TGTGCCACCAGCAGCAGCGGCTCTGGGGCCAACGTCCTGACTTTC	CATSSSGSGANVLTF
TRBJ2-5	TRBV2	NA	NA	TGTGCCGTACTACAGGGAGAAGGGGAGACCCAGTACTTC	CAVLQGEGETQYF
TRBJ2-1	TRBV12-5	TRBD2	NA	TGTGCTAGTGGTTTCGGCGGGAGGTCCTACAATGAGCAGTTCTTC	CASGFGGRSYNEQFF
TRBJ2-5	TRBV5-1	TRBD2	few	TGCGCCAGCAGCTTGGGTAGCGGGCAAGAGACCCAGTACTTC	CASSLGSGQETQYF
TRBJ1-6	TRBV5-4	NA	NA	TGTGCCAGCAGCGCCAAACATGGCAATTCACCCCTCCACTTT	CASSAKHGNSPLHF
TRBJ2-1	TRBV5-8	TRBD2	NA	TGTGCCAGCTCAACCGATGCGGGAGACTACAATGAGCAGTTCTTC	CASSTDAGDYNEQFF
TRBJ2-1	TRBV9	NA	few	TGTGCCAGCAACGGGGGCTATACCTACAATGAGCAGTTCTTC	CASNGGYTYNEQFF
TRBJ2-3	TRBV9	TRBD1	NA	TGTGCCAGCAGCGTAACAGGGGTTCCCACAGATACGCAGTATTTT	CASSVTGVPTDTQYF
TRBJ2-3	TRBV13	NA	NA	TGTGCCAGCAGCTGGGGCGGGATGGAAGATACGCAGTATTTT	CASSWGGMEDTQYF
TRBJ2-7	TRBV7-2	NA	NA	TGTGCCAGCAGCTTACGGACGGCGAACGAGCAGTACTTC	CASSLRTANEQYF
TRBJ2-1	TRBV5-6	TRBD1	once	TGTGCCAGCAGCCTACGACAGGGTGTCGTAACAGTGTTCTTC	CASSLRQGVVTVFF
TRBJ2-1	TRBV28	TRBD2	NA	TGTGCCAGCAGTTTACTAGCGGGGACCTCCGAGCAGTTCTTC	CASSLLAGTSEQFF
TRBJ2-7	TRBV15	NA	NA	TGTGCCACCAGCAGAGATGGGGGGTACGAGCAGTACTTC	CATSRDGGYEQYF
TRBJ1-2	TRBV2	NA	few	TGTGCCAGCAGCCCAGGGGTTGGCTACACCTTC	CASSPGVGYTF
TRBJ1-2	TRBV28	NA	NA	TGTGCCAGCAGTTTGGGCGGACCTGTTCGCTATGGCTACACCTTC	CASSLGGPVRYGYTF
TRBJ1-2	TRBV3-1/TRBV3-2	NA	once	TGTGCCAGCAGCCACGGTGGGGGGGGAGGCTACACCTTC	CASSHGGGGGYTF